This is a list of T cell receptor beta chains from one sample in a study of blood T cell repertoires in COVID-19. TCRdb keeps only in-frame clones here, not all; method: immunoSEQ multiplex PCR. The sample carries about 160,000 clones, more than 80% recorded once. The sequenced sample was peripheral blood. Every receptor here comes from a human donor in a cohort sampled during active COVID-19. Both conserved end residues are part of each CDR3. The D gene is left open where the match is weak. Clone size, where shown, is once, few, many, or a class for clones that have expanded.

NA	NA	TRBV7-2	TRBJ2-7	TGTGCCAGCAGCTCCTCGGACAGCTACGAGCAGTACTTC	CASSSSDSYEQYF
TRBD1	once	TRBV7-9	TRBJ1-1	TGTGCCAGCAGCCCTGGTAACAGGGGGGGAACTGAAGCTTTCTTT	CASSPGNRGGTEAFF
NA	once	TRBV29-1	TRBJ1-2	TGCAGCGTTGATCGGACAGCTAACTATGGCTACACCTTC	CSVDRTANYGYTF
NA	NA	TRBV9	TRBJ2-7	TGTGCCAGCAGCCCCCAGCGGGTTGGTCTGGACGAGCAGTACTTC	CASSPQRVGLDEQYF
NA	few	TRBV4-3	TRBJ1-1	TGCGCCAGCAGCCAAGGGGGGGGTTGGACTGAAGCTTTCTTT	CASSQGGGWTEAFF
TRBD2	NA	TRBV10-1	TRBJ2-1	TGCGCCAGCAGTTCAGGACTAGCGGGTAATGAGCAGTTCTTC	CASSSGLAGNEQFF
TRBD1	NA	TRBV6-2/TRBV6-3	TRBJ1-6	TGTGCCAGCAGCAGGACAGGGACAAGTTCACCCCTCCACTTT	CASSRTGTSSPLHF
NA	NA	TRBV29-1	TRBJ2-1	TGCAGCGTTGGGGGGCAAGGGGTCGATCCTGAGCAGTTCTTC	CSVGGQGVDPEQFF
NA	few	TRBV27	TRBJ1-5	TGTGCCAGCAGTCAACGCGGACAACTTAGCAATCAGCCCCAGCATTTT	CASSQRGQLSNQPQHF
NA	NA	TRBV5-8	TRBJ2-7	TGTGCCAGCAGCCGAAGACAGGAAGCCTACGAGCAGTACTTC	CASSRRQEAYEQYF
NA	NA	TRBV7-2	TRBJ2-4	TGTGCCAGCAGCTTAGAAACAGTTCCTAACATTCAGTACTTC	CASSLETVPNIQYF
TRBD1	NA	TRBV7-9	TRBJ2-1	TGTGCCAGCAGCTTAGTAGGGACAGGGGGTACAGATGAGCAGTTCTTC	CASSLVGTGGTDEQFF
TRBD1	NA	TRBV27	TRBJ2-7	TGTGCCAGCAGTTTAAACAGGGGGGCCGAGCAGTACTTC	CASSLNRGAEQYF
NA	NA	TRBV7-2	TRBJ2-5	TGTGCCAGCAGCACGAAACCAGGGGTGGTCCAAGAGACCCAGTACTTC	CASSTKPGVVQETQYF
TRBD1	NA	TRBV6-1	TRBJ1-6	TGTGCCAGCAGTGAAAGGGACAGGCTACCTCTACCCCTCCACTTT	CASSERDRLPLPLHF
TRBD1	few	TRBV7-2	TRBJ1-1	TGTGCCAGCAGCTCACCCGGGACAGGGGGGATGAACACTGAAGCTTTCTTT	CASSSPGTGGMNTEAFF
NA	NA	TRBV6-5	TRBJ1-5	TGTGCCAGCAGGGGGGGTGCGGAGCCCCAGCATTTT	CASRGGAEPQHF
NA	NA	TRBV12-3/TRBV12-4	TRBJ2-5	TGTGCCAGCAGTTTACAGAACCAAGAGACCCAGTACTTC	CASSLQNQETQYF
NA	NA	TRBV6-1	TRBJ2-7	TGTGCCAGCAGTGATCGCCGGGTAGACGTGAGCGAGCAGTACTTC	CASSDRRVDVSEQYF
NA	few	TRBV7-9	TRBJ1-5	TGTGCCAGCAGCTCCACAGGGAGCAATCAGCCCCAGCATTTT	CASSSTGSNQPQHF
NA	NA	TRBV28	TRBJ2-1	TGTGCCAGCAGTTTATCGAGTGGGGGGGCCTGGAATGAGCAGTTCTTC	CASSLSSGGAWNEQFF
TRBD1	NA	TRBV5-1	TRBJ2-7	TGCGCCAGCAGCTCCGGACAGGGAGTCCGCCAGGAGCAGTACTTC	CASSSGQGVRQEQYF
TRBD2	once	TRBV9	TRBJ2-6	TGTGCCAGCAGCGTCAGAGATCGGGAGGGAACCGCTGGGGCCAACGTCCTGACTTTC	CASSVRDREGTAGANVLTF
TRBD2	NA	TRBV25-1	TRBJ2-1	TGTGCCAGCACCACTAGCGGAGGCAATGAGCAGTTCTTC	CASTTSGGNEQFF
TRBD2	once	TRBV5-1	TRBJ2-3	TGCGCCAGCAGCTTGGGGGGGACTAGCAGAGATACGCAGTATTTT	CASSLGGTSRDTQYF
NA	NA	TRBV21-1	TRBJ2-7	TGTGCCAGCAGCCACGATTCTGAGATCTCCTACGAGCAGTACTTC	CASSHDSEISYEQYF
TRBD1	NA	TRBV6-5	TRBJ1-1	TGTGCCAGCAGTCCGGGGGACAGGGAGAACACTGAAGCTTTCTTT	CASSPGDRENTEAFF
NA	NA	TRBV30	TRBJ2-3	TGTGCCTGGAGTGGGGACTCATACGGCACAGATACGCAGTATTTT	CAWSGDSYGTDTQYF
TRBD2	NA	TRBV27	TRBJ2-3	TGTGCCAGCAGTTTATTTTACGGGGGGAGCCTTCTCGGAGATACGCAGTATTTT	CASSLFYGGSLLGDTQYF
NA	NA	TRBV28	TRBJ1-4	TGTGCCAGCAGTCTCCTGGGAGGGGCTGATGATGAAAAACTGTTTTTT	CASSLLGGADDEKLFF
TRBD2	NA	TRBV4-1	TRBJ2-1	TGCGCCAGCAGCCAAGGTCTAGCGGGAGTAAATGAGCAGTTCTTC	CASSQGLAGVNEQFF
TRBD1	few	TRBV14	TRBJ2-7	TGTGCCAGCAGCCAAGGGCTGGACAGGCGACCCTACGAGCAGTACTTC	CASSQGLDRRPYEQYF
TRBD2	NA	TRBV19	TRBJ2-5	TGTGCCAGTAGTTTCGGGGGTAGCGGGAACTCACAAGAGACCCAGTACTTC	CASSFGGSGNSQETQYF
TRBD1	NA	TRBV2	TRBJ2-3	TGTGCCAGCCGACATCGGGACAGGATACAATATACGCAGTATTTT	CASRHRDRIQYTQYF
TRBD1	NA	TRBV18	TRBJ2-7	TGTGCCAGCTCACCACGACAGGGGGGGGATGATTACTTC	CASSPRQGGDDYF
NA	NA	TRBV29-1	TRBJ1-2	TGCAGCGTTGAACCAGGGGCTGATAACTATGGCTACACCTTC	CSVEPGADNYGYTF
NA	NA	TRBV6-5	TRBJ2-7	TGTGCCACCCTACTGACAGACTCCTACGAGCAGTACTTC	CATLLTDSYEQYF
TRBD1	NA	TRBV18	TRBJ1-2	TGTGCCAGCTCACCGGGACAGGGGTATGGCTACACCTTC	CASSPGQGYGYTF
TRBD2	NA	TRBV7-2	TRBJ2-1	TGTGCCAGCAGCTCTAGCGGGAGGGCAAGCTCCTACAATGAGCAGTTCTTC	CASSSSGRASSYNEQFF